This T cell receptor beta chain was observed in a study of T cells after yellow fever vaccination. Study-wide findings and caveats: There was a small share of clonotypes that showed up in both the CD4 and CD8 compartments.

This clonotype was observed a handful of times. Its matching antigen is unknown. The length of the CDR3 is 15 residues. Germline V CDR1 and CDR2: MDHEN, SYDVKM. Unmatched junction bases numbered 5, after V lost 2 bases and J lost 7 bases. TCRdb used MiXCR to reprocess the 5' RACE reads, holding one entry per CDR3 protein. This table has 450,000 to 650,000 distinct CDR3 sequences, approximately 13% appearing once. The specimen comprised PBMCs, sampled on the day of the yellow fever booster vaccination. The TCR sequence derives from a man aged 25-45 years who received the YFV17D yellow fever vaccine. This chain uses TRBV28 with TRBJ2-1; 10 bases match TRBD2. CDR3 protein: CASSLDLAGVNEQFF. In DNA form, the CDR3 reads TGTGCCAGCAGTTTAGATCTAGCGGGAGTTAATGAGCAGTTCTTC.